This T cell receptor (beta chain) was documented in a study of blood T cell repertoires in COVID-19. Per germline, CDR1 SQVTM and CDR2 ANQGSEA. V lost 6 bases and J lost 0, with 11 bases in between. CDR3 size: 13 residues. Method: immunoSEQ multiplex PCR; TCRdb's copy keeps in-frame clones and lacks some. This sample has fewer than 400,000 clones, with about 85% found just once. Sequencing was performed on peripheral blood. The rearrangement links TRBV29-1 to TRBJ1-1; D is unclear. This clonotype was obtained from a woman aged 18-29 years with acute or convalescent COVID-19. The CDR3 DNA is TGCAGCGTAGACGGGAGCATGAACACTGAAGCTTTCTTT. Amino acid sequence: CSVDGSMNTEAFF.